The 16 T cell receptor beta chains below come from one sample, sequenced in a study of cytomegalovirus exposure and HLA in healthy donors. Primers: 60 Vbeta forward and 13 Jbeta reverse. Some clones are missing from TCRdb's copy, which holds only in-frame ones; the method was immunoSEQ multiplex PCR. Of some 120,000 clones listed, more than 75% are singletons. Source material: PBMCs. The receptors stem from a woman aged 40-49 years in good health and CMV-seropositive.

This sequence joins TRBV19 and TRBJ1-5; D gene unclear. V lost 5 bases to trimming and J lost 0 bases, with 8 bases between them. Germline V lookup: CDR1 LNHDA, CDR2 SQIVND (reference sequence). This CDR3 is 14 amino acids long. The CDR3 coding sequence is TGTGCCAGTAGTGTACTTTATAGCAATCAGCCCCAGCATTTT. Amino acid sequence: CASSVLYSNQPQHF.

The CDR3 protein is CASSLGVTKNIQYF. The CDR3 bases are TGTGCCAGCTCCCTAGGGGTAACCAAAAACATTCAGTACTTC. The J gene is TRBJ2-4, the V gene TRBV27; D may be TRBD1 (5 bases). The CDR3 extends over 14 amino acids. Per germline, CDR1 MNHEY and CDR2 SMNVEV (reference sequence). V lost 8 bases, J lost 2 bases, and 13 bases lay in between.

The chain has TRBV5-6 and TRBJ1-2; no clear D. V was pared by 0 bases and J by 4 bases, with 10 bases between. Germline CDR1 SGHDT, CDR2 YYEEEE. This CDR3 comprises 14 residues. The CDR3 sequence: CASSLAGETYGYTF. The DNA for the CDR3 is TGTGCCAGCAGCTTGGCCGGGGAAACCTATGGCTACACCTTC.

The chain couples TRBV11-2 to TRBJ2-4; 7 bases match TRBD1. The CDR3 has 17 amino acids. After removal of 4 bases from V and 7 bases from J, the junction contained 16 bases not matched to a gene. CDR1 and CDR2 (germline): SGHAT, FQNNGV. The DNA for the CDR3 is TGTGCCAGCAGCTCCTGGGGCGGACAGGACGCCCGTAACATTCAGTACTTC. Translated, it gives CASSSWGGQDARNIQYF.

CDR3 nucleotides: TGTGCCAGCAGTGAAGGCCTAGCGGGGGGGCAAGAGACCCAGTACTTC. As protein: CASSEGLAGGQETQYF. The chain employs TRBV2 and TRBJ2-5, with 12 bases matching TRBD2. This CDR3 is 16 amino acids long. Losses at the gene ends were 1 base for V and 2 bases for J; bases not matched to a gene: 2. Germline V gene lookup returns CDR1 SNHLY and CDR2 FYNNEI.

This rearrangement joins TRBV5-1 to TRBJ2-5, with D unclear. The CDR3 covers 12 residues. Trimming pared 1 base from V and 3 bases from J, leaving 4 bases between. The germline V gene has CDR1 SGHRS and CDR2 YFSETQ. The CDR3 is CASSLIEETQYF. The DNA of the CDR3 is TGCGCCAGCAGCTTGATCGAAGAGACCCAGTACTTC. The full variable domain, rest sourced from reference TRBV5-1 and TRBJ2-5, is KAGVTQTPRYLIKTRGQQVTLSCSPISGHRSVSWYQQTPGQGLQFLFEYFSETQRNKGNFPGRFSGRQFSNSRSEMNVSTLELGDSALYLCASSLIEETQYFGPGTRLLVL.

V and J are TRBV5-1 and TRBJ2-2; D unclear. This CDR3 region has 14 residues. Looked up from germline, CDR1 is SGHRS and CDR2 is YFSETQ. Trimming took off 0 bases at V and 6 bases at J, with 9 bases between the two ends. CDR3 residues: CASSLAVDAGELFF. CDR3 DNA sequence: TGCGCCAGCAGCTTGGCCGTAGATGCCGGGGAGCTGTTTTTT.

The chain has TRBV4-1 and TRBJ2-5; 7 bases agree with TRBD2. V lost 1 base and J lost 5; bases outside the gene matches: 10. Germline V CDR1 and CDR2: MGHRA, YSYEKL. The CDR3 runs to 16 residues. The CDR3 sequence is CASSQVVQVGGETQYF. In nucleotides, the CDR3 is TGCGCCAGCAGCCAAGTCGTTCAGGTCGGGGGGGAGACCCAGTACTTC.

This chain uses TRBV30 with TRBJ1-4; tentative D call: TRBD1 (5 bases). V lost 2 bases and J 4 bases, leaving 8 bases between the germline ends. CDR3 length: 13 amino acids. CDR1 is GTSNPN and CDR2 is SVGIG in the germline V gene (reference sequence). The CDR3: CAWSRGDNEKLFF. The CDR3 nucleotides are TGTGCCTGGAGTCGGGGGGATAATGAAAAACTGTTTTTT.

The table lists this clone with a few counts. This chain connects TRBV29-1 to TRBJ2-5; 7 nucleotides agree with TRBD2. CDR3 length: 15 amino acids. After removal of 4 bases from V and 1 base from J, the junction contained 9 bases not matched to a gene. Germline V lookup: CDR1 SQVTM, CDR2 ANQGSEA. The chain's CDR3 is CSVGVNGGIQETQYF. For the CDR3, the DNA is TGCAGCGTTGGGGTGAACGGGGGGATCCAAGAGACCCAGTACTTC.

The V gene is TRBV4-1, the J gene TRBJ1-2; weak D call: TRBD1 (6 bases). Trimming removed 6 bases from V and 3 bases from J, with 11 bases in between. The CDR3 length is 13 residues. Germline V gene data show CDR1 as MGHRA and CDR2 as YSYEKL. The chain's CDR3 is CASRPGTHYGYTF. In DNA form, the CDR3 reads TGCGCCAGCAGACCCGGGACACACTATGGCTACACCTTC.

The chain carries TRBV4-1 and TRBJ2-7, with D maybe TRBD1 (6 bases). The CDR3 length is 14 residues. Germline assignment: CDR1 MGHRA and CDR2 YSYEKL. The V and J ends lost 3 bases and 4 bases respectively, with 13 bases between them. The CDR3 DNA reads as TGCGCCAGCAGCCACGCCGGGACAACTTACGAGCAGTACTTC. This encodes CASSHAGTTYEQYF.

The CDR3 loop is CASNPAEVPGNTIYF. The CDR3 DNA reads as TGTGCCAGCAACCCAGCGGAGGTGCCTGGAAACACCATATATTTT. This chain uses TRBV7-9 with TRBJ1-3; D is ambiguous. The ends were cut back, 7 bases at V and 2 bases at J, with 15 bases in the middle. This CDR3 comprises 15 residues. Germline CDR1 is SEHNR and CDR2 is FQNEAQ (reference sequence). Complete variable domain (other parts from reference TRBV7-9 and TRBJ1-3): DTGVSQNPRHKITKRGQNVTFRCDPISEHNRLYWYRQTLGQGPEFLTYFQNEAQLEKSRLLSDRFSAERPKGSFSTLEIQRTEQGDSAMYLCASNPAEVPGNTIYFGEGSWLTVV.

This CDR3 reads CSAHFDTGYTF. DNA for the CDR3: TGCAGTGCTCACTTCGACACCGGCTACACCTTC. The chain combines TRBV20-1 with TRBJ1-2; no firm D call. CDR3 length equals 11 residues. CDR1 and CDR2 (germline): DFQATT, SNEGSKA (reference sequence). Between the trimmed V and J ends, which lost 5 bases and 8 bases, there was a span of 12 bases.

This chain uses TRBV19 with TRBJ1-6; 10 nucleotides match TRBD1. The CDR3 extends over 17 amino acids. The V and J ends lost 6 bases and 0 bases, in that order; junction bases with no gene match: 5. CDR1 and CDR2 (germline): LNHDA, SQIVND (reference sequence). In DNA form, the CDR3 reads TGTGCCAGTAGCGCGGGACAGGGGAGCTCCTATAATTCACCCCTCCACTTT. Amino acids: CASSAGQGSSYNSPLHF.

V gene TRBV27 combines with J gene TRBJ1-2; the D is unclear. V dropped 9 bases and J dropped 7 bases, with 18 bases sitting between them. CDR1 is MNHEY and CDR2 is SMNVEV in the germline V gene (reference sequence). This CDR3 region has 13 residues. CDR3 in DNA: TGTGCCAGTTACAGCCCACTTGAGAGTGGCTACACCTTC. It is translated as CASYSPLESGYTF.